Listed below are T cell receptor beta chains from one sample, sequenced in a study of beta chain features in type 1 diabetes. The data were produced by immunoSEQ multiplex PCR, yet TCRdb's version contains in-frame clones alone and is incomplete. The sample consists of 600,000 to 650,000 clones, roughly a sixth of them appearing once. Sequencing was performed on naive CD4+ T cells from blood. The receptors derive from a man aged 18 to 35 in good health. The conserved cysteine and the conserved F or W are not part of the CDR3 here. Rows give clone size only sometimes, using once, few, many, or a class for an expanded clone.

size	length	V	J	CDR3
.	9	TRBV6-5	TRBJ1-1	ASSYPGAAF
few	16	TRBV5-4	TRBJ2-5	ASSWDRGTGGSQETQY
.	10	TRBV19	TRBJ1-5	ASSISSTVQH
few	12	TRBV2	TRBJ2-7	ASSNGNQRDEQY
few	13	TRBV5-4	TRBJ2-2	ASFHGTPGTGELF
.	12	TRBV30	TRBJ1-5	AWSVGQGAQPQH
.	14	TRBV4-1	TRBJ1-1	ASSQAPLRRNTEAF
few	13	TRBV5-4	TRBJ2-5	ASSLQTGGEETQY
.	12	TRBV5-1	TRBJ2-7	ASSFSLDSYEQY
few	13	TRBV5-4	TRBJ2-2	ASSPPGGVTGELF
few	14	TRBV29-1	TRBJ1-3	SVEGSRGSSGNTIY
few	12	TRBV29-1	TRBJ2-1	SVESRLLYNEQF
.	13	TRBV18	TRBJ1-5	ASSPIAGVNQPQH
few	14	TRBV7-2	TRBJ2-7	ASSLAPRQGSYEQY
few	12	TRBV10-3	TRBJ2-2	AIRLSENTGELF
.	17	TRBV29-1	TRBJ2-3	SVEVFALVSRQGSDTQY
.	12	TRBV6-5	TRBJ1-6	ASSLRERNSPLH
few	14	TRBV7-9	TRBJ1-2	ASSLGGTGSGGGYT
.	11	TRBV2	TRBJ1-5	ASRKDRDQPQH
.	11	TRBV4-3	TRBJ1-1	ASSRKGGTEAF
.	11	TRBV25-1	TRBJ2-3	ASSESGTDTQY
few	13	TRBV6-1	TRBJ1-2	ASSEPHWNNYGYT
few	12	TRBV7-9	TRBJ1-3	ASSALLTGNTIY
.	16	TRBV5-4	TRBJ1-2	ASSQDRRTGGGYYGYT
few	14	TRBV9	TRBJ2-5	ASSVGLAGSQETQY
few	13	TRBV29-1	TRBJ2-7	SVALGLAGSYEQY
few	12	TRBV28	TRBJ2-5	ASSLTSGLGFQY
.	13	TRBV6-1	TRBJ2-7	ASSEGLAGAYEQY